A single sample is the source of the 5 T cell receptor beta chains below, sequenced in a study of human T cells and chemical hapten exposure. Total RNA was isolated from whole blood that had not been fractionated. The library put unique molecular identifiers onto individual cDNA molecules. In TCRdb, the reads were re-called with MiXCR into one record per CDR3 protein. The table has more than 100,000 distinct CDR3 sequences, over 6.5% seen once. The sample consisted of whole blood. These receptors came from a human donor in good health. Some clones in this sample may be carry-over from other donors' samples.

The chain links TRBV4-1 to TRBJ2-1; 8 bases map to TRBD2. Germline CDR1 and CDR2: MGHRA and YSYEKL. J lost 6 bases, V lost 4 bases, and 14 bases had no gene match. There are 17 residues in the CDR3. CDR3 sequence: CASSRIPIAGSGNEQFF. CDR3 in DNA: TGCGCCAGCAGCCGCATTCCCATAGCGGGGTCAGGCAATGAGCAGTTCTTC.

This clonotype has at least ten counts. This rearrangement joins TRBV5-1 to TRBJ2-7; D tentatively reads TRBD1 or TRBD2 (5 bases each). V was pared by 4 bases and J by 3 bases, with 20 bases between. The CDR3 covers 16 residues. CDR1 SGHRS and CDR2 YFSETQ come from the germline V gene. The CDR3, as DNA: TGCGCCAGCAGCATTACCGCCGGGACCGGTGTCTACGAGCAGTACTTC. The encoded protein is CASSITAGTGVYEQYF. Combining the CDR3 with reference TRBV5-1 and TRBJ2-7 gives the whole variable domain KAGVTQTPRYLIKTRGQQVTLSCSPISGHRSVSWYQQTPGQGLQFLFEYFSETQRNKGNFPGRFSGRQFSNSRSEMNVSTLELGDSALYLCASSITAGTGVYEQYFGPGTRLTVT.

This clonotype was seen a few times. CDR3 nucleotide sequence: TGTGCCAGCAATTCGGGGGGGCAAGCCCGCTCCTACAATGAGCAGTTCTTC. Translated: CASNSGGQARSYNEQFF. The chain couples TRBV6-2 or TRBV6-3 to TRBJ2-1; the match to TRBD2 covers 8 bases. Germline trimming cut 7 bases from V and 0 bases from J; bases unmatched to any gene: 11. The CDR3 spans 17 residues. Germline lookup yields CDR1 MNHEY and CDR2 SVGEGT.

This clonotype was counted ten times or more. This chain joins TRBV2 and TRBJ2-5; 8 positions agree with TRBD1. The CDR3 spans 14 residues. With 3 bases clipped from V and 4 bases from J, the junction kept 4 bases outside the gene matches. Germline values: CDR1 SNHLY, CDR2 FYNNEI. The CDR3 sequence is CASSDRTGRETQYF. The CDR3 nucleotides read TGTGCCAGCAGTGATAGGACAGGGCGAGAGACCCAGTACTTC.

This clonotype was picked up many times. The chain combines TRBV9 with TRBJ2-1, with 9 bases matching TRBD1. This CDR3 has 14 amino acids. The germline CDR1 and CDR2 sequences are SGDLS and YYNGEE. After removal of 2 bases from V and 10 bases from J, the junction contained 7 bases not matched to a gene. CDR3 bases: TGTGCCAGCAGCGTTCGGGACAGGGTAGTCGAGCAGTTCTTC. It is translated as CASSVRDRVVEQFF.